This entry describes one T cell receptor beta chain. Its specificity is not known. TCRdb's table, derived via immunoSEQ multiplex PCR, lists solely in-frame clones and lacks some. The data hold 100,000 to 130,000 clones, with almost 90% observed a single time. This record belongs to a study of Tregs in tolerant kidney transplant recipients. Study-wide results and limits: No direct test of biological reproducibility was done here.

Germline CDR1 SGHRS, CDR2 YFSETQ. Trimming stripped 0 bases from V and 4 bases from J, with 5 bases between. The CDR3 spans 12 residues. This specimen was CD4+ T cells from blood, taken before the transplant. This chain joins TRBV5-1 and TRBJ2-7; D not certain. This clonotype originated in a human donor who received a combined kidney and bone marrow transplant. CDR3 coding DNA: TGCGCCAGCAGCTTGGACAATTACGAGCAGTACTTC. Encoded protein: CASSLDNYEQYF.